This T cell receptor beta chain was sequenced in a study of Graves' ophthalmopathy and Graves' hyperthyroidism. Study context: Pretreatment peripheral blood was obtained at initial diagnosis. Study conclusions and caveats: Blood contained most expanded thyroid clonotypes exceeding 0.001 frequency.

Amplification targeted the TCR beta CDR3 regions, with RNA transcripts as the source material. The first-round RT-PCR employed HTBI primers together with the Qiagen OneStep RT-PCR kit. A multiplex PCR was then performed as the second round. TCRdb called the multiplex PCR reads again in MiXCR, with one record for every CDR3 protein. The profile shows about 740,000 distinct CDR3 sequences, 40% of them singletons. Under 3 months in duration, the ophthalmopathy in affected donors had moderate-to-severe activity, CAS ≥3 and NOSPECS ≥4. The study excluded patients with other autoimmune diseases, uncontrolled infections, pregnancy or lactation. As concerns this clonotype: Antigen unknown.

Germline values: CDR1 LGHNA, CDR2 YNFKEQ. V was pared by 3 bases and J by 0 bases, with 12 bases between. The length of the CDR3 is 17 residues. Source material: peripheral blood. The chain recombines TRBV4-2 with TRBJ2-6; no firm D call. This clonotype originated in an adult man with Graves' ophthalmopathy. CDR3 loop: CASSQVLSSSGANVLTF. The CDR3 DNA reads TGTGCCAGCAGCCAGGTCCTCTCGAGCTCTGGGGCCAACGTCCTGACTTTC.